The following is a T cell receptor beta chain sequence with its context. Its antigen is not identified. The record originates from a study of CD8+ T cells in alopecia areata. Findings of the study overall: Greater clonality was observed in lesional scalp samples, especially alopecia totalis/universalis, versus normal scalp. Sequencing of scalp samples also includes resident alphabeta T cells from normal skin. The study found tofacitinib significantly decreased scalp clonality and expanded CD8+ clones among the top 100.

Described treatment: oral pan-JAK inhibitor, 5-10 mg twice daily. Alopecia areata patients gave lesional scalp punch biopsies and peripheral blood samples. After isolation, RNA underwent reverse transcription to generate cDNA as the sequencing template. TCRdb's copy holds only in-frame clones and misses some; the assay was immunoSEQ multiplex PCR. The sample contains about 190,000 clones, about 60% of which appear only once. The sequence was collected from a human donor with alopecia areata. This specimen consisted of CD8+ T cells sorted from blood, obtained at week 24, from a patient treated with tofacitinib.

This chain's CDR3 is CASSLAGQDLFF. CDR3 nucleotides: TGTGCCAGCAGCTTAGCGGGACAGGATCTGTTTTTT. This sequence joins TRBV7-9 and TRBJ1-4; 8 bases fit TRBD1. Germline CDR1 reads SEHNR; CDR2 reads FQNEAQ (reference sequence). CDR3 length equals 12 residues. V lost 0 bases to trimming and J lost 14 bases; unmatched junction nucleotides: 2.